These 27 T cell receptor beta chains were sequenced from one sample in a study of human T cells and chemical hapten exposure. A single record per CDR3 protein comes from TCRdb applying MiXCR to the RACE reads. The sample records a few hundred thousand distinct CDR3 sequences, approximately 5% being singletons. Time point meaning: pre-sensitization, week 0. Noted treatment: therapeutic diphenylcyclopropenone sensitization with weekly scalp DPC. The material sequenced was whole blood, taken in connection with sensitization to the hapten diphenylcyclopropenone (DPC). The receptors were sampled from a woman younger than 30 with alopecia areata. Some clones in this sample may be carry-over from other donors' samples.

This clonotype occurred a few times. This chain connects TRBV6-2 or TRBV6-3 to TRBJ2-1; D call uncertain. The ends were cut back, 6 bases at V and 8 bases at J, with 23 bases in the middle. The CDR3 spans 16 residues. Germline values: CDR1 MNHEY, CDR2 SVGEGT. CDR3 DNA sequence: TGTGCCAGCAGCCTCCCCGGGTCCCGGGCTCGAGATGAGCAGTTCTTC. Translating it yields CASSLPGSRARDEQFF.

This clonotype was picked up a small number of times. The genes are TRBV12-3 or TRBV12-4 and TRBJ1-1; possibly TRBD1 for D (6 bases). Trimming removed 7 bases from V and 5 bases from J, with 11 bases in between. The CDR3 consists of 12 residues. Here the CDR3 reads CASIGGSTEAFF. In DNA, the CDR3 is TGTGCCAGCATAGGGGGGAGTACTGAAGCTTTCTTT.

This clonotype was seen ten or more times. This chain connects TRBV20-1 to TRBJ2-7; 8 bases match TRBD1. J lost 3 bases, V lost 5 bases, and 3 bases had no gene match. Germline lookup yields CDR1 DFQATT and CDR2 SNEGSKA (reference sequence). The CDR3 consists of 12 residues. Here the CDR3 reads CSARTGIYEQYF. The CDR3 DNA is TGCAGTGCTCGGACAGGGATCTACGAGCAGTACTTC.

This clonotype was seen only a few times. J is TRBJ2-7 and V is TRBV15; weak D call: TRBD1 (5 bases). This CDR3 spans 16 amino acids. Trimming pared 2 bases from V and 5 bases from J, leaving 19 bases between. CDR1 and CDR2 (germline): LNHNV, YYDKDF (reference sequence). The CDR3 loop is CATSRPPGRVEDEQYF. The CDR3 DNA reads as TGTGCCACCAGCAGACCACCCGGCAGGGTCGAGGACGAGCAGTACTTC.

This clonotype occurred many times. CDR3 sequence: CASSPPFSAKGQYF. The CDR3 bases are TGTGCCAGCTCACCACCGTTTTCGGCGAAGGGTCAGTATTTT. The chain uses TRBV18 and TRBJ2-3; D is ambiguous. V shed 0 bases and J shed 12 bases, with 16 bases lying between them. The CDR3 length is 14 residues. The germline V gene encodes CDR1 KGHSH and CDR2 LQKENI.

In its sample, this clonotype was seen a few times. This chain connects TRBV7-8 to TRBJ2-3; 11 positions agree with TRBD1. From germline, CDR1 is SGHVS and CDR2 FQNEAQ. V trimming: 4 bases; J trimming: 0 bases; junction bases outside the gene matches: 15. This CDR3 is 20 amino acids long. The CDR3 nucleotides are TGTGCCAGCAGCTCTAGTCGTATATCGGGACAGGGGGAGAGCACAGATACGCAGTATTTT. Protein sequence: CASSSSRISGQGESTDTQYF.

The CDR3 region is CASSLDRGLNEQFF. Here the CDR3 DNA reads TGTGCCAGCAGCCTGGACAGGGGGTTGAATGAGCAGTTCTTC. This chain uses TRBV2 with TRBJ2-1, with 10 positions matching TRBD1. V lost 6 bases, J lost 7 bases, and 6 bases stayed unmatched. This CDR3 region has 14 residues. Germline lookup yields CDR1 SNHLY and CDR2 FYNNEI.

CDR3: CASSHRTSYEQYF. The DNA of the CDR3 is TGTGCCAGCAGCCACCGGACCTCCTACGAGCAGTACTTC. The V gene is TRBV3-1, the J gene TRBJ2-7; the D is unclear. The CDR3 totals 13 residues. V dropped 3 bases and J dropped 0 bases, with 6 bases sitting between them. The germline CDR1 and CDR2 sequences are LGHDT and YNNKEL (reference sequence).

This clonotype came up a few times. V usage is TRBV12-3 or TRBV12-4 and J usage is TRBJ2-3; tentatively, D is TRBD2 (6 bases). Trimming shortened V by 6 bases and J by 2 bases, and 12 bases separated the two germline ends. The CDR3 has 14 residues. The CDR3 DNA reads as TGTGCCAGCAGGAGGGCGGGGTCCACAGATACGCAGTATTTT. It codes for CASRRAGSTDTQYF.

This clonotype turned up a few times. The chain employs TRBV5-6 and TRBJ2-7, with 9 bases that match TRBD1. V lost 4 bases and J lost 3; bases outside the gene matches: 8. This CDR3 has 15 residues. The germline V gene has CDR1 SGHDT and CDR2 YYEEEE. The CDR3 region has the DNA TGTGCCAGCAGCATTCCGGGACAGGGCCTCTACGAGCAGTACTTC. It yields the protein CASSIPGQGLYEQYF.

This clonotype has ten or more counts. The chain employs TRBV5-5 and TRBJ2-1; a weak D match, TRBD2 (5 bases). CDR1 is SGHKS, CDR2 YYEKEE, per germline (reference sequence). Between the trimmed V and J ends, which lost 0 bases and 9 bases, there was a span of 10 bases. The CDR3 consists of 13 residues. This chain's CDR3 is CASSLVPEGEQFF. CDR3 DNA: TGTGCCAGCAGCTTGGTGCCTGAGGGTGAGCAGTTCTTC.

This clonotype has only a few counts. This chain connects TRBV6-5 to TRBJ2-1, with 11 bases fitting TRBD2. The V and J ends lost 4 bases and 8 bases, in that order; junction bases with no gene match: 7. Germline CDR1 and CDR2: MNHEY and SVGAGI. The CDR3 has 15 amino acids. This CDR3 reads CASSFSGGGGYEQFF. The CDR3 bases are TGTGCCAGCAGTTTTAGCGGGGGGGGCGGCTATGAGCAGTTCTTC.

This clonotype was observed at least ten times. This chain joins TRBV5-1 and TRBJ2-7, with 9 bases lining up with TRBD2. Germline V gives CDR1 SGHRS, CDR2 YFSETQ. CDR3 length equals 15 residues. Unmatched junction bases numbered 6, after V lost 2 bases and J lost 3 bases. The CDR3 protein is CASSLEAGGYYEQYF. The DNA of the CDR3 is TGCGCCAGCAGCTTAGAAGCGGGGGGCTACTACGAGCAGTACTTC.

This clonotype was found a few times. The rearrangement links TRBV20-1 to TRBJ1-6; unclear D gene. This CDR3 spans 12 amino acids. Deletions cut 3 bases from V and 6 bases from J, with 6 bases between. Germline V lookup: CDR1 DFQATT, CDR2 SNEGSKA (reference sequence). The CDR3 sequence is CSARGFNSPLHF. In nucleotides, the CDR3 is TGCAGTGCTAGGGGATTTAATTCACCCCTCCACTTT.

Many counts were recorded for this clonotype. The rearrangement joins TRBV27 to TRBJ2-2; D perhaps matches TRBD1 (5 bases). V was shortened by 5 bases and J by 0 bases, with 10 bases between the two germline ends. The CDR3 has 15 residues. Germline values: CDR1 MNHEY, CDR2 SMNVEV (reference sequence). CDR3 sequence: CASSTGYANTGELFF. As DNA, the CDR3 is TGTGCCAGCAGTACAGGTTACGCGAACACCGGGGAGCTGTTTTTT.

This clonotype was seen only a few times. The J gene is TRBJ1-2, the V gene TRBV7-9, with 8 positions matching TRBD1. Per the germline V gene, CDR1 is SEHNR and CDR2 is FQNEAQ (reference sequence). The CDR3 loop spans 14 amino acids. The junction had 6 bases not matched to a gene; V was cut back by 1 base and J by 8 bases. CDR3 nucleotide sequence: TGTGCCAGCAGCTTAGTTGAGACAGGGGAAGGCTACACCTTC. This codes for CASSLVETGEGYTF. The variable domain in full, completed from reference TRBV7-9 and TRBJ1-2, reads DTGVSQNPRHKITKRGQNVTFRCDPISEHNRLYWYRQTLGQGPEFLTYFQNEAQLEKSRLLSDRFSAERPKGSFSTLEIQRTEQGDSAMYLCASSLVETGEGYTFGSGTRLTVV.

The sample holds a few counts of this clonotype. This sequence joins TRBV7-8 and TRBJ2-3; D possibly uses TRBD1 or TRBD2 (5 bases each). The germline V gene encodes CDR1 SGHVS and CDR2 FQNEAQ. The CDR3 covers 15 residues. The V end was cut by 2 bases, the J end by 2 bases, with 11 bases between. The CDR3 sequence: CASSLQGVITDTQYF. The CDR3 nucleotides read TGTGCCAGCAGCTTACAGGGAGTAATCACAGATACGCAGTATTTT.

The chain uses TRBV27 and TRBJ1-2; possible D gene TRBD1, 5 bases. The CDR3 sequence is 13 residues long. Per the germline V gene, CDR1 is MNHEY and CDR2 is SMNVEV (reference sequence). With 5 bases removed from V and 7 bases from J, the gap between germline ends came to 14 bases. The CDR3 DNA follows: TGTGCCAGCAGTCTCTCCGGGACGAGTGGCTACACCTTC. Translation gives CASSLSGTSGYTF.

At least ten counts were recorded for this clonotype. J is TRBJ2-3 and V is TRBV9; a weak D match, TRBD1 (5 bases). Trimming pared 4 bases from V and 2 bases from J, leaving 11 bases between. The CDR3 runs to 14 residues. Germline V gene lookup returns CDR1 SGDLS and CDR2 YYNGEE. The CDR3 here is CASSPGHLTDTQYF. The CDR3 region has the DNA TGTGCCAGCAGCCCAGGACACCTCACAGATACGCAGTATTTT.

This clonotype was observed at least ten times. This chain joins TRBV7-8 and TRBJ1-1, with no clear D. This CDR3 is 13 amino acids long. Germline V gives CDR1 SGHVS, CDR2 FQNEAQ. V lost 1 base, J lost 8 bases, and 11 bases lay in between. This chain's CDR3 is CASSLVGAREAFF. For the CDR3, the DNA is TGTGCCAGCAGCTTAGTAGGAGCCCGAGAAGCTTTCTTT.

This clonotype has a count of ten or more. The chain couples TRBV20-1 to TRBJ1-4, with TRBD1 matching 7 bases. Trimming took 5 bases from V and 5 from J; bases not matched to a gene: 8. The CDR3 spans 14 residues. Per the germline V gene, CDR1 is DFQATT and CDR2 is SNEGSKA (reference sequence). CDR3 sequence (DNA): TGCAGTGCTCCTCGCTGGACAGGCAATGAAAAACTGTTTTTT. Its protein product is CSAPRWTGNEKLFF.

This clonotype was picked up many times. The gene calls are TRBV28 and TRBJ2-7; D could derive from TRBD1 or TRBD2 (6 bases each). Germline V gene lookup returns CDR1 MDHEN and CDR2 SYDVKM. Trimming stripped 3 bases from V and 6 bases from J, with 21 bases between. The length of the CDR3 is 16 residues. CDR3 in amino acids: CASSFPLRDGGFEQYF. Here the CDR3 DNA reads TGTGCCAGCAGTTTTCCTTTGAGGGACGGGGGCTTCGAGCAGTACTTC. The whole variable domain, remainder taken from reference TRBV28 and TRBJ2-7, is DVKVTQSSRYLVKRTGEKVFLECVQDMDHENMFWYRQDPGLGLRLIYFSYDVKMKEKGDIPEGYSVSREKKERFSLILESASTNQTSMYLCASSFPLRDGGFEQYFGPGTRLTVT.

This clonotype was detected many times. One end of the junction varies from germline; a read error may be responsible. The genes are TRBV10-3 and TRBJ1-6; possible D gene TRBD1, 5 bases. The CDR3 loop spans 14 amino acids. Germline CDR1 reads ENHRY; CDR2 reads SYGVKD. The CDR3 coding sequence is TGTGCCAGCCTTGGGGGATCCTCTAATTCACCCCTCCACTTT. Translated: CASLGGSSNSPLHF.

This clonotype was counted only a few times. The chain carries TRBV3-1 and TRBJ1-6; D possibly corresponds to TRBD1 (6 bases). CDR1 is LGHDT, CDR2 YNNKEL, per germline (reference sequence). The CDR3 contains 14 residues. Trimming removed 4 bases at V and 10 bases at J, with 14 bases between. CDR3 in amino acids: CASSPTAGDSPLHF. The CDR3 DNA reads as TGTGCCAGCAGCCCTACTGCAGGGGACTCACCCCTCCACTTT.

The rearrangement uses TRBV13 and TRBJ1-2, with 12 bases lining up with TRBD1. Germline CDR1 is PRHDT and CDR2 is FYEKMQ (reference sequence). The J segment lost 8 bases and the V segment lost 4 bases, leaving 8 bases of the junction unmatched. This CDR3 has 15 residues. For the CDR3, the DNA is TGTGCCAGCAGCTCCGGGACAGGGGGCGCCGGAGGCTACACCTTC. Amino acid sequence: CASSSGTGGAGGYTF.

This clonotype showed up many times. The chain joins TRBV20-1 to TRBJ2-7; D may be TRBD1 (5 bases). V was shortened by 4 bases and J by 2 bases, with 12 bases between the two germline ends. Germline CDR1 and CDR2: DFQATT and SNEGSKA (reference sequence). The CDR3 runs to 13 residues. The CDR3, as DNA: TGCAGTGCTAAAGGCGCAGGGACCTACGAGCAGTACTTC. Translating gives CSAKGAGTYEQYF.

This clonotype was seen at least ten times. The chain couples TRBV25-1 to TRBJ2-7; D is uncertain. Trimming shortened V by 4 bases and J by 6 bases, and 10 bases separated the two germline ends. The CDR3 contains 12 residues. Germline V gene sequence: CDR1 MGHDK, CDR2 SYGVNS. The CDR3 nucleotides read TGTGCCAGCAGTGGGGTTAATGGCGAGCAGTACTTC. Amino acids: CASSGVNGEQYF.